This T cell receptor (beta chain) is drawn from a study of shared clonotypes between healthy human individuals (TCRdb year 2020). Concerning the study at large: A few men and a couple of women, aged 18 to 49 years, made up the cohort. Per donor, three plates each were used for CD4 naive and CD4 memory, two for CD8 naive, and one for CD8 memory. Blood TCR repertoires of roughly five healthy adults were deeply sequenced to estimate repertoire size and the extent of clonotype sharing between individuals. Different laboratories and diverse techniques were used to prepare libraries and sequence TCR repertoires, to increase sequencing depth and limit assay-specific biases. Per donor, leukapheresis produced somewhere between about 0.8 and 9.5 billion PBMCs. On the study overall, not on this receptor specifically: About 5% of naive CD4, around 3.5% of naive CD8, 2.3% of memory CD4, and 0.4% of memory CD8 clonotypes were shared across four donors. The small number of donors limited the genetic and exposure-history diversity represented. Rarefaction of sorted-subset datasets indicated incomplete sequencing despite the large sequencing depth. Sampling was restricted to blood, and TCR repertoires in tissue are likely to differ from TCR repertoires in blood. Based on pairwise subsampling, the degree of clonotype sharing among donors was expected to be affected by sequencing depth. Larger estimated clonotype richness was generally found for naive subsets than for memory subsets. Compared with non-shared clonotypes, the clonotypes found in all four sorted-subset donors had higher generation probabilities.

TCR CDR3 regions were amplified from genomic DNA by multiplex PCR using the deep immunoSEQ assay. Extracted genomic DNA from each cell subset was spread evenly across all wells of several immunoSEQ 96-well plates, with each plate serving as a replicate. Each replicate PCR for sorted subsets received about 210 ng genomic DNA, equal to about 30,000 T cell genomes. Purified libraries were quantified with a Qubit 3.0 fluorometer, sized on a Bioanalyzer 2100, and re-quantified with the KAPA Library Quantification kit. Every immunoSEQ 96-well plate was sequenced on a separate single-read 150-cycle Illumina NextSeq 550 flow cell. Per the authors' processing: Because only junctional sequences without quality scores were contained in the immunoSEQ output, filtering matching that applied to full-length reads could not be performed. To assign V/J genes and CDR3, sequences were annotated against IMGT germline references using PyIR, a Python wrapper for IgBLAST v1.9. Reads were removed for weak V/J assignments (E-value above 1e-6), missing CDR3, stop codons, out-of-frame junctions, or ambiguous translated residues. V3J clonotypes were defined as sequences sharing an identical inferred V gene, J gene, and CDR3 amino acid sequence. To compute the percentage overlap between repertoires, the number of shared unique clonotypes was divided by the size of the smaller repertoire. Three approaches were used to assess repertoire richness: RTK rarefaction, the Chao1 estimator, and Recon v2.1 estimates of unobserved clonotypes. Generation probabilities for all TCRbeta clonotypes obtained by the gDNA method from a handful of donors were computed using OLGA. The table comes from immuneACCESS by way of TCRdb, which keeps in-frame sequences with V and J called. Part of the clones is missing from these tables; in studies checked, under half for an unresolved V gene and the rest for unknown reasons. V and J calls and clone size are given by that table; D and trimming were obtained from the DNA. The sample table contains some 2,500,000 clones; only one count was recorded for just under 95% of them. The ten largest account for 0.3% to 0.45% of the sample.

The donors were healthy, HIV-negative adults with no recently reported acute infections or vaccinations. All donors were Caucasian adults living in Nashville, Tennessee, USA. Magnetic negative selection was used to enrich CD4+ T cells, after which naive cells were positively selected on CD45RA and the negative fraction became the memory subset. Blood was collected by leukapheresis, and PBMCs were isolated by Ficoll-Histopaque density gradient centrifugation and then cryopreserved in liquid nitrogen vapor phase. Purity and quantity of every magnetically sorted T cell population were checked by analytical flow cytometry. From each sorted fraction, genomic DNA was isolated and quantified by UV absorbance on a Nanodrop 2000c. Concerning this clone itself: Its antigen has not been determined. Base qualities are not provided; no much larger clone lies one nucleotide away.

The receptor's source is a young man in good health. Some clones in this sample may be carry-over from other donors' samples. Material for sequencing was naive CD4+ T cells from PBMCs. The cell subset or site label, as the study defines it: CD45RA+ positively selected.

The CDR3 region has the sequence CASSEEGVAGQYF. The DNA reads TGTGCCAGCAGTGAAGAGGGGGTAGCGGGTCAGTACTTC. The sequence links TRBV6-1 to TRBJ2-5; a tentative D call is TRBD2 (7 bases match). Taken from the germline V gene, the CDR1 and CDR2 loops are MNHNS and SASEGT. V sheds 1 base and J sheds 11 bases, leaving 14 bases between their ends. The CDR3 holds 13 amino acids from the cysteine to the phenylalanine. Solely the CDR3 DNA is kept, with 39 bases framed from the first base.